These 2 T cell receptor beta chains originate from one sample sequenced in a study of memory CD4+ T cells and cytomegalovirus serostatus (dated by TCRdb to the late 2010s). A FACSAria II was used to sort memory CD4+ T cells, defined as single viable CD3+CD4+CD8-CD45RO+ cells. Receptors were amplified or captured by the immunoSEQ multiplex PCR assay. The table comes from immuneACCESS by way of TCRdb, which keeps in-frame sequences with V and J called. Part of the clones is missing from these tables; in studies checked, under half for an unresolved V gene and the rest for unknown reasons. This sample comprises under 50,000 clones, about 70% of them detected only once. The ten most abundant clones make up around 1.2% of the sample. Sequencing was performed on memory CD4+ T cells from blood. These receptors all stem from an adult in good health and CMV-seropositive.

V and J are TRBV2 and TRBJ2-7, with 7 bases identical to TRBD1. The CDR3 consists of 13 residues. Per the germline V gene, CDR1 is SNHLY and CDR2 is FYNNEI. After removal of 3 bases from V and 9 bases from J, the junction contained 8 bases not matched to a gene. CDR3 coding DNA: TGTGCCAGCAGTGATCCGGGACAGTGGGGGCAGTACTTC. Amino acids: CASSDPGQWGQYF.

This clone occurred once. CDR3 sequence: CASWAPNTGELFF. The CDR3 DNA follows: TGTGCCAGCTGGGCTCCGAACACCGGGGAGCTGTTTTTT. V gene TRBV7-2 combines with J gene TRBJ2-2; D is undetermined. The V gene's germline CDR1 is SGHTA and CDR2 FQGNSA. V lost 8 bases to trimming and J lost 0 bases, with 7 bases between them. The CDR3 contains 13 residues.